This T cell receptor beta chain originates from a study of response to subunit inactivated influenza vaccine. Details on this clonotype: Its cognate antigen is unknown.

The ends lost 4 bases at V and 6 bases at J; junction bases unmatched: 11. The length of the CDR3 is 14 residues. Germline CDR1 SQVTM, CDR2 ANQGSEA. Study-wide results and limits: Authors suggested each seasonal influenza vaccination recruits few new T cells.

MiXCR, run by TCRdb on the RT-PCR reads, gives a single entry per CDR3 protein. The sample comprises 710,000 or so distinct CDR3 sequences, 15% to 19% of which are singletons, and roughly 12% rests with the top ten. The sequence was collected from a man in his fifties who received an inactivated influenza vaccine. The V and J genes are TRBV29-1 and TRBJ1-1; the match to TRBD1 covers 7 bases. The sample here was PBMCs from blood, taken about 12 days after vaccination. The CDR3 sequence: CSVVPGSRGAEAFF. The CDR3 bases are TGCAGCGTTGTGCCGGGCTCCAGGGGGGCTGAAGCTTTCTTT.